This T cell receptor (beta chain) was identified during a study of T cell responses to AZD1222 COVID-19 vaccine. The CDR3 consists of 13 residues. Germline values: CDR1 LGHDT, CDR2 YNNKEL (reference sequence). Trimming cost V 7 bases and J 8 bases; bases outside gene matches: 5. Generated by immunoSEQ multiplex PCR, the TCRdb table keeps only in-frame clones and is missing some. The sample gives around 130,000 clones, approximately 85% of which show up once; about 8.6% is in the top ten. Study conclusions and caveats: At baseline, just a handful of AZD1222 recipients tested seropositive. Most donors were white British, females outnumbered males, and clonal diversity was possibly underestimated.

A word on this clone: Its antigen is unidentified.

The source of this sequence is an adult in good health. The specimen comprised peripheral blood, sampled on day 0 of AZD1222 vaccination. V usage is TRBV3-1 (or the pseudogene TRBV3-2) and J usage is TRBJ1-4; 9 positions agree with TRBD1. The CDR3 region is CASKGTGREKLFF. CDR3 DNA sequence: TGTGCCAGCAAAGGGACAGGGAGGGAAAAACTGTTTTTT.